These 20 T cell receptor beta chains originate from one sample sequenced in a study of OX40 agonist ivuxolimab in advanced cancers. The table came from immunoSEQ multiplex PCR; TCRdb's copy has only in-frame clones and leaves some out. This table holds more than 100,000 clones, 93% found once. The material sequenced was CD4+ or CD8+ T cells sorted from blood, taken in a trial of the OX40 agonist ivuxolimab. Source of these receptors: an adult with an advanced solid tumor such as melanoma, head and neck, liver or kidney cancer.

This clone has a single count. This chain connects TRBV19 to TRBJ1-6, with D perhaps matching TRBD1 (5 bases). Germline assignment: CDR1 LNHDA and CDR2 SQIVND (reference sequence). This CDR3 is 16 amino acids long. Trimming took off 1 base at V and 10 bases at J, with 17 bases between the two ends. CDR3 in amino acids: CASSIADTTWKSPLHF. The CDR3 bases are TGTGCCAGTAGTATAGCGGACACGACATGGAAGTCACCCCTCCACTTT.

The CDR3 is CASSGTRPPYEQYF. CDR3 nucleotide sequence: TGTGCCAGCAGCGGGACTAGACCCCCCTACGAGCAGTACTTC. This chain connects TRBV28 to TRBJ2-7; 8 nucleotides agree with TRBD2. The length of the CDR3 is 14 residues. The V gene end was trimmed by 6 bases and the J gene end by 2 bases; junction bases not matched to a gene: 6. CDR1 is MDHEN and CDR2 is SYDVKM in the germline V gene.

The CDR3 nucleotides read TGCGCCAGCAGCACCACGGGTTTGGAGACCCAGTACTTC. Its protein is CASSTTGLETQYF. This chain joins TRBV5-1 and TRBJ2-5; D is uncertain. In germline, CDR1 is SGHRS, CDR2 YFSETQ. The CDR3 is made up of 13 amino acids. V was clipped by 4 bases and J by 5 bases, with 12 bases between them.

The CDR3 loop is CASSLSGFGNQPQHF. The CDR3 DNA reads as TGCGCCAGCAGCTTGTCCGGGTTCGGCAATCAGCCCCAGCATTTT. The V call is TRBV5-1, the J call TRBJ1-5; unclear D gene. Germline V gene sequence: CDR1 SGHRS, CDR2 YFSETQ. The CDR3 extends over 15 amino acids. Trimming stripped 1 base from V and 2 bases from J, with 10 bases between.

This rearrangement joins TRBV5-1 to TRBJ2-5; weak D call: TRBD1 (6 bases). The J call is doubtful: the DNA matches TRBJ2-7 better. Germline V gene sequence: CDR1 SGHRS, CDR2 YFSETQ. The CDR3 consists of 14 residues. This CDR3 reads CASSPGHPPYEQYF. In DNA, the CDR3 is TGCGCCAGCAGCCCGGGACATCCCCCCTACGAGCAGTACTTC.

V gene TRBV7-2 combines with J gene TRBJ1-3; perhaps TRBD1 as D (6 bases). This CDR3 comprises 15 residues. The germline CDR1 and CDR2 sequences are SGHTA and FQGNSA. V lost 6 bases and J 3 bases, leaving 15 bases between the germline ends. CDR3 loop: CASRTTGQYGNTIYF. As DNA, the CDR3 is TGTGCCAGCAGAACCACAGGGCAATATGGAAACACCATATATTTT.

In its sample, this clone was seen once. This chain joins TRBV19 and TRBJ2-1; possibly TRBD2 for D (7 bases). Germline loops: CDR1 LNHDA, CDR2 SQIVND (reference sequence). This CDR3 contains 16 residues. Trimming pared 6 bases from V and 0 bases from J, leaving 15 bases between. CDR3 protein: CASSLRGGLSYNEQFF. The CDR3, as DNA: TGTGCCAGTAGCCTAAGGGGGGGGCTCTCCTACAATGAGCAGTTCTTC.

The chain has TRBV19 and TRBJ2-1; D might be TRBD1 or TRBD2, each matching 5 bases. The V and J ends lost 4 bases and 10 bases respectively, with 11 bases between them. Germline V lookup: CDR1 LNHDA, CDR2 SQIVND (reference sequence). The CDR3 spans 12 residues. The CDR3: CASSNRDGEQFF. CDR3 in DNA: TGTGCCAGTAGTAACCGGGACGGCGAGCAGTTCTTC.

The chain is built from TRBV14 and TRBJ2-7; D uncertain. The CDR3 totals 11 residues. From germline, CDR1 is SGHDN and CDR2 FVKESK. V dropped 6 bases and J dropped 7 bases, with 10 bases sitting between them. CDR3 nucleotides: TGTGCCAGCAGTCTGATGAGGGAGCAGTACTTC. Protein product: CASSLMREQYF.

CDR3 loop: CAWRGTGGNQPQHF. As DNA, the CDR3 is TGTGCCTGGAGGGGGACAGGGGGCAATCAGCCCCAGCATTTT. The chain couples TRBV30 to TRBJ1-5, with 10 bases lining up with TRBD1. CDR1 and CDR2 from the germline V gene are GTSNPN and SVGIG (reference sequence). The CDR3 covers 14 residues. V shed 3 bases, J shed 2 bases, and the junction held 1 base outside the gene matches.

The V and J genes are TRBV6-5 and TRBJ2-7; 8 nucleotides line up with TRBD2. Looked up from germline, CDR1 is MNHEY and CDR2 is SVGAGI. The CDR3 totals 13 residues. Losses at the gene ends were 8 bases for V and 2 bases for J; bases not matched to a gene: 5. The CDR3 region is CASGARGAYEQYF. CDR3 in DNA: TGTGCCAGCGGGGCGCGGGGGGCCTACGAGCAGTACTTC.

The rearrangement links TRBV7-3 to TRBJ2-3; TRBD1 aligns across 7 bases. The V and J ends lost 8 bases and 3 bases, in that order; junction bases with no gene match: 14. The CDR3 sequence is 16 residues long. The germline V gene has CDR1 SGHTA and CDR2 FQGTGA. The CDR3 DNA is TGTGCCAGCGCCATTGTAGGGGGCTCAGCAACAGATACGCAGTATTTT. It codes for CASAIVGGSATDTQYF. Full variable domain (missing parts from reference TRBV7-3 and TRBJ2-3): GAGVSQTPSNKVTEKGKYVELRCDPISGHTALYWYRQSLGQGPEFLIYFQGTGAADDSGLPNDRFFAVRPEGSVSTLKIQRTERGDSAVYLCASAIVGGSATDTQYFGPGTRLTVL.

This clone came up a few times. The rearrangement joins TRBV6-1 to TRBJ1-2, with 10 bases aligning to TRBD1. The CDR3 length is 13 residues. From germline, CDR1 is MNHNS and CDR2 SASEGT. The V and J ends lost 3 bases and 7 bases, in that order; junction bases with no gene match: 2. The DNA for the CDR3 is TGTGCCAGCAGTGACGGGACAGGGGTTGGCTACACCTTC. Its protein is CASSDGTGVGYTF.

CDR3 protein: CASRSIPGRAFF. The CDR3 DNA is TGTGCCAGCAGAAGCATCCCCGGGCGAGCTTTCTTT. The chain recombines TRBV28 with TRBJ1-1; the D is unclear. Deletions cut 6 bases from V and 10 bases from J, with 15 bases between. The CDR3 totals 12 residues. The germline CDR1 and CDR2 sequences are MDHEN and SYDVKM.

The chain carries TRBV5-1 and TRBJ1-1, with D perhaps matching TRBD1 (5 bases). The V gene's germline CDR1 is SGHRS and CDR2 YFSETQ. V shed 0 bases and J shed 7 bases, with 10 bases lying between them. The CDR3 extends over 13 amino acids. This CDR3 is CASSLANGGEAFF. CDR3 nucleotides: TGCGCCAGCAGCTTGGCCAACGGGGGTGAAGCTTTCTTT.

The J gene is TRBJ2-7, the V gene TRBV7-2, with TRBD2 matching 7 bases. Germline V lookup: CDR1 SGHTA, CDR2 FQGNSA. J gave up 4 bases and V 5 bases, and 11 bases lay outside the gene matches. This CDR3 has 15 residues. In DNA form, the CDR3 reads TGTGCCAGCAGCCCGACAGCGGGGACCCTTTACGAGCAGTACTTC. Amino acid sequence: CASSPTAGTLYEQYF.

This rearrangement joins TRBV11-3 to TRBJ2-2; 7 bases align to TRBD1. V lost 6 bases to trimming and J lost 2 bases; unmatched junction nucleotides: 9. The germline CDR1 and CDR2 sequences are SGHNT and YENEEA. This CDR3 has 16 residues. The CDR3 sequence is CASRESGTANTGELFF. The DNA for the CDR3 is TGTGCCAGCAGGGAGTCCGGGACAGCTAACACCGGGGAGCTGTTTTTT.

The J gene is TRBJ1-2, the V gene TRBV28; D remains unclear. V was trimmed by 8 bases and J by 0 bases, leaving 4 bases between them. Germline lookup yields CDR1 MDHEN and CDR2 SYDVKM. CDR3 length equals 11 residues. CDR3 loop: CASHSNYGYTF. CDR3 bases: TGTGCCAGCCACTCTAACTATGGCTACACCTTC.

The chain is built from TRBV6-5 and TRBJ2-1, with D tentatively TRBD1 (5 bases). The CDR3 has 12 residues. Deletions cut 5 bases from V and 12 bases from J, with 14 bases between. CDR1 and CDR2 (germline): MNHEY, SVGAGI. The CDR3 DNA sequence: TGTGCCAGCAGTGCCCAGGGTAGGGTGCAGTTCTTC. Its translation is CASSAQGRVQFF.

The rearrangement joins TRBV7-9 to TRBJ2-5; no clear D gene. Germline V gene lookup returns CDR1 SEHNR and CDR2 FQNEAQ (reference sequence). The length of the CDR3 is 15 residues. Trimming cost V 0 bases and J 4 bases, with 12 bases left between them. The chain's CDR3 is CASSLARAPVETQYF. CDR3 DNA: TGTGCCAGCAGCTTAGCCCGGGCCCCAGTAGAGACCCAGTACTTC.